The T cell receptor beta chain described here comes from a study of CD8 T cells in ankylosing spondylitis. This clonotype occurred a few times. No antigen is known for it. General study results and limits: Clones linked to disease, bearing a CD8+ phenotype, were relatively rare in peripheral blood. Earlier studies detected some motif variants in reactive arthritis synovial fluid and blood. Typical of ankylosing spondylitis blood, it appeared, was a TCR beta motif of seven to nine highly homologous variants. Reports say disease-linked clones showed up significantly more in matched ankylosing spondylitis synovial fluid.

The TCR beta libraries were generated through quantitative 5'-RACE incorporating molecular barcodes. One entry per CDR3 protein results from TCRdb running MiXCR on the 5' RACE reads. The profile shows fewer than 550,000 distinct CDR3 sequences, about 5.4% of them singletons. The receptor comes from a male donor with ankylosing spondylitis. Sequencing used blood, either unsorted or a sorted T cell fraction (not recorded which).

CDR3 DNA sequence: TGCAGTGCTATAGCGAACACCGGGGAGCTGTTTTTT. This encodes CSAIANTGELFF. The chain is built from TRBV20-1 and TRBJ2-2; D is unresolved. Between the trimmed V and J ends, which lost 4 bases and 0 bases, there was a span of 3 bases. The CDR3 extends over 12 amino acids. Germline V gene lookup returns CDR1 DFQATT and CDR2 SNEGSKA (reference sequence).